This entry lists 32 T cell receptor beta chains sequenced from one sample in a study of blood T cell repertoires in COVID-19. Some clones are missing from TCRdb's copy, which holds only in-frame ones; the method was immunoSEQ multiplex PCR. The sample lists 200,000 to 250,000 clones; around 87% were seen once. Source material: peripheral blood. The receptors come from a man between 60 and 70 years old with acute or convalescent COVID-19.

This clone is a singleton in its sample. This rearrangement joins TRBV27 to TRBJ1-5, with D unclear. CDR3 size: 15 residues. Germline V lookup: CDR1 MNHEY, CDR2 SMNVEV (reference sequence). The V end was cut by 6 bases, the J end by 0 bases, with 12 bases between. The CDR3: CASRLVSASNQPQHF. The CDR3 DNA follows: TGTGCCAGCAGACTGGTGTCTGCTAGCAATCAGCCCCAGCATTTT.

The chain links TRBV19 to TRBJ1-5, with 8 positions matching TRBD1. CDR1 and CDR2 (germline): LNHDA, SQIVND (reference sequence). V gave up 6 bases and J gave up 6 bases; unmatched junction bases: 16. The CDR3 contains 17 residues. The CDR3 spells CASSLTLPSGGGQPQHF. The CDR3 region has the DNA TGTGCCAGTAGCCTTACGCTCCCCTCAGGGGGCGGTCAGCCCCAGCATTTT.

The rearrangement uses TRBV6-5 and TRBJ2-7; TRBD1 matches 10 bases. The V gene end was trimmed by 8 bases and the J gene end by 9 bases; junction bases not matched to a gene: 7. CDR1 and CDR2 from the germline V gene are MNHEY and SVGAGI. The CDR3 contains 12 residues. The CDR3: CASGPGQGRQYF. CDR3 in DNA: TGTGCCAGCGGTCCGGGACAGGGGAGGCAGTACTTC.

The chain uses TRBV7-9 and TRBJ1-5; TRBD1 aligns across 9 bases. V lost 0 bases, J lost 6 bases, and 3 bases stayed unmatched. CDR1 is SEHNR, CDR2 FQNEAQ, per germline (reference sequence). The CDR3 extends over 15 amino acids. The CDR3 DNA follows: TGTGCCAGCAGCTTAGCGACAGGGGGGCGTCAGCCCCAGCATTTT. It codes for CASSLATGGRQPQHF.

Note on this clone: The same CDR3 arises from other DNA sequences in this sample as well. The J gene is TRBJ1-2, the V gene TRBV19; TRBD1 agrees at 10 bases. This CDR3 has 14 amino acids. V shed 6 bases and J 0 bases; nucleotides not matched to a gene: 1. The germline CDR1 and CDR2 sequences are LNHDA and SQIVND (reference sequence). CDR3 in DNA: TGTGCCAGTAGCGGACAGGGGGCTAACTATGGCTACACCTTC. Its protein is CASSGQGANYGYTF.

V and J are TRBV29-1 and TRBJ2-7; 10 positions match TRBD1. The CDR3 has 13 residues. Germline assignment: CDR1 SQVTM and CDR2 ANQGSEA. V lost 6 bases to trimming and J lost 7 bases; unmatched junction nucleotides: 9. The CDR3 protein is CSVAQGQGNEQYF. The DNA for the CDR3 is TGCAGCGTGGCGCAGGGACAGGGGAATGAGCAGTACTTC.

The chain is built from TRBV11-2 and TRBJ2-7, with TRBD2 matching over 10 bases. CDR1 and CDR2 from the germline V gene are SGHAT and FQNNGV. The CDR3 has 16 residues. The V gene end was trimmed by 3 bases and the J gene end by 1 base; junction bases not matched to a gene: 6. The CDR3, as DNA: TGTGCCAGCAGCTTGGTTAGCGGGGGGACATCCTACGAGCAGTACTTC. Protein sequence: CASSLVSGGTSYEQYF.

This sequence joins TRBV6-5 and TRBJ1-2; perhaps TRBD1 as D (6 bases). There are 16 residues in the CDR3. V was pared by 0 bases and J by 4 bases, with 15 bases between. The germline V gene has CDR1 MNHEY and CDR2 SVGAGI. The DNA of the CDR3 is TGTGCCAGCAGTTACTCGGGGGGGCTGGGGACCTATGGCTACACCTTC. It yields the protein CASSYSGGLGTYGYTF.

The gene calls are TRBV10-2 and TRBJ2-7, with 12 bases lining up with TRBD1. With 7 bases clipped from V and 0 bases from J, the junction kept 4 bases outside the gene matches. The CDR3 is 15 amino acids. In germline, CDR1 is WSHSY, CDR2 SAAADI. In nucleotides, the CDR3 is TGCGCCAGCACCACGGGACAGGGGGCCTCCTACGAGCAGTACTTC. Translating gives CASTTGQGASYEQYF.

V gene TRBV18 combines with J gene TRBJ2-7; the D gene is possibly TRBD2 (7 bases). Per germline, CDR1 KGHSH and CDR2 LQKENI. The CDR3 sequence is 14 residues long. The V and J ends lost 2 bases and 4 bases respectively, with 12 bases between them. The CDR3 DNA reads TGTGCCAGCTCACCAAGGGAGGGGGAATACGAGCAGTACTTC. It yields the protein CASSPREGEYEQYF. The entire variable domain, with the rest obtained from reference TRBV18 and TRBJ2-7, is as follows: NAGVMQNPRHLVRRRGQEARLRCSPMKGHSHVYWYRQLPEEGLKFMVYLQKENIIDESGMPKERFSAEFPKEGPSILRIQQVVRGDSAAYFCASSPREGEYEQYFGPGTRLTVT.

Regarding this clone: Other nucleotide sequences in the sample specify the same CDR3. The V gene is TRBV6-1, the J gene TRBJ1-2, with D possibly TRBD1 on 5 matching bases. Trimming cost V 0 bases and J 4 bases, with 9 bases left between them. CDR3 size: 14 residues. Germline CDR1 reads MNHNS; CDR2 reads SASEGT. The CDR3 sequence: CASSEAGEGYGYTF. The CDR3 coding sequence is TGTGCCAGCAGTGAAGCGGGGGAGGGCTATGGCTACACCTTC.

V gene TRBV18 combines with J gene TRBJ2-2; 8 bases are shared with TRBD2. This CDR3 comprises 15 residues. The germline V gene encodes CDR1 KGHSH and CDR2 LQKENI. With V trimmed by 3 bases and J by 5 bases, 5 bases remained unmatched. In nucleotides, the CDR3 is TGTGCCAGCTCACCCCCGGGGGGGCGTACCGGGGAGCTGTTTTTT. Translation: CASSPPGGRTGELFF. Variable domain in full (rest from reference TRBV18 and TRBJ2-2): NAGVMQNPRHLVRRRGQEARLRCSPMKGHSHVYWYRQLPEEGLKFMVYLQKENIIDESGMPKERFSAEFPKEGPSILRIQQVVRGDSAAYFCASSPPGGRTGELFFGEGSRLTVL.

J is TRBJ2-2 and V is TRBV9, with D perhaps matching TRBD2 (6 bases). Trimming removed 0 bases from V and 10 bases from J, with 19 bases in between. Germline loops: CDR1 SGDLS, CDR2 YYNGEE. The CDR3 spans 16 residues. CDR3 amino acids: CASSVDQGGGRLELFF. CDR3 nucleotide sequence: TGTGCCAGCAGCGTAGACCAGGGAGGAGGGCGCTTGGAGCTGTTTTTT. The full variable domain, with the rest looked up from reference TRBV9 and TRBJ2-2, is DSGVTQTPKHLITATGQRVTLRCSPRSGDLSVYWYQQSLDQGLQFLIQYYNGEERAKGNILERFSAQQFPDLHSELNLSSLELGDSALYFCASSVDQGGGRLELFFGEGSRLTVL.

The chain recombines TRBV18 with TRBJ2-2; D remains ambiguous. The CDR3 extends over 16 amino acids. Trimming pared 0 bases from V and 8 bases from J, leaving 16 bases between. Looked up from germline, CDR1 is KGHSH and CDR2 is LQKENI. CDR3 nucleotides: TGTGCCAGCTCACCACCGGAGACCCGAGGTTTAGGGGAGCTGTTTTTT. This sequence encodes CASSPPETRGLGELFF.

This CDR3 reads CASSMTGVGEQFF. The CDR3 DNA sequence: TGTGCCAGTAGTATGACAGGGGTTGGTGAGCAGTTCTTC. V usage is TRBV19 and J usage is TRBJ2-1; 8 positions match TRBD1. The V gene end was trimmed by 3 bases and the J gene end by 9 bases; junction bases not matched to a gene: 4. This CDR3 is built from 13 residues. CDR1 and CDR2 from the germline V gene are LNHDA and SQIVND (reference sequence).

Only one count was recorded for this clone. The CDR3 nucleotides read TGTGCCAGCATCACGTTGGGGTGGCAGGGGAACACTGAAGCTTTCTTT. This encodes CASITLGWQGNTEAFF. This chain joins TRBV11-1 and TRBJ1-1; weak D call: TRBD1 (5 bases). V lost 7 bases to trimming and J lost 1 base, with 19 bases between them. CDR1 and CDR2 from the germline V gene are SGHAT and FQDESV (reference sequence). The CDR3 is 16 residues long.

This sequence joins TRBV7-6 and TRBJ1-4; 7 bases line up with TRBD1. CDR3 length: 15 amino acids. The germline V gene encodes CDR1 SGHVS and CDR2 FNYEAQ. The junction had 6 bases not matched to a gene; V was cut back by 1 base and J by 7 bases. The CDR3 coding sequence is TGTGCCAGCAGCTTAGGCGCAGGGGGGAGTGAAAAACTGTTTTTT. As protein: CASSLGAGGSEKLFF.

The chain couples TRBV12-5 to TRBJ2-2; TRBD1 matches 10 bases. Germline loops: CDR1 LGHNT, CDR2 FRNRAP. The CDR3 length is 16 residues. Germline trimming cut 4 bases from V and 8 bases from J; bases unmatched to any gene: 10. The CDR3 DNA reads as TGTGCTAGTGGTTCGGGACAGGGGTTAACTAAGGGGGAGCTGTTTTTT. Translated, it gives CASGSGQGLTKGELFF.

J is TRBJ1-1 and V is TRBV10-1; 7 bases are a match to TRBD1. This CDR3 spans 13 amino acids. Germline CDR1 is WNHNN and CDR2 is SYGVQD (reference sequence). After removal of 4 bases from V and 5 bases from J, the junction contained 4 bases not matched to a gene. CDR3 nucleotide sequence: TGCGCCAGCAGTGCAAACAGGGGTACTGAAGCTTTCTTT. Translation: CASSANRGTEAFF.

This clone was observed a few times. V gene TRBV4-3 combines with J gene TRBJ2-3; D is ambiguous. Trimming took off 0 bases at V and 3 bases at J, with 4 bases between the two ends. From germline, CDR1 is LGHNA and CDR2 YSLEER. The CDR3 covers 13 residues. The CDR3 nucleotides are TGCGCCAGCAGCCAAGATTTAACAGATACGCAGTATTTT. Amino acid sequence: CASSQDLTDTQYF.

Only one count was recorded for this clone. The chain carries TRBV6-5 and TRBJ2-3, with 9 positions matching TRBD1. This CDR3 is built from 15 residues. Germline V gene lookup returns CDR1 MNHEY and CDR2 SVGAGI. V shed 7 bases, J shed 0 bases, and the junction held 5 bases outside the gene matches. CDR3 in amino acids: CASTEQGASTDTQYF. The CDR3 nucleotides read TGTGCCAGCACCGAACAGGGGGCGAGCACAGATACGCAGTATTTT.

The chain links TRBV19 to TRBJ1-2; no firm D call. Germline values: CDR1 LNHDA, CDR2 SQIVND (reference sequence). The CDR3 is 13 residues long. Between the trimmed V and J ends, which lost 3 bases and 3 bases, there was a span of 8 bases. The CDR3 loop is CASSMGTDYGYTF. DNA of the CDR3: TGTGCCAGTAGTATGGGCACCGACTATGGCTACACCTTC.

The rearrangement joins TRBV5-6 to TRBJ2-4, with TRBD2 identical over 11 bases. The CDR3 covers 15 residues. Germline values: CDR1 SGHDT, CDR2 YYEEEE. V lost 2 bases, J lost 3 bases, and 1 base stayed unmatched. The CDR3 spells CASSLLAGDKNIQYF. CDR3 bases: TGTGCCAGCAGCTTACTAGCGGGGGACAAAAACATTCAGTACTTC.

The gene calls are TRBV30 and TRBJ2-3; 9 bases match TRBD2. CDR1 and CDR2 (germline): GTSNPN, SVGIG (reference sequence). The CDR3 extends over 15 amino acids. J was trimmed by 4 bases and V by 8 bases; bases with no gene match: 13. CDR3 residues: CAGARGGGASDTQYF. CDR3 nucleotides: TGTGCCGGGGCACGTGGCGGGGGGGCGTCAGATACGCAGTATTTT.

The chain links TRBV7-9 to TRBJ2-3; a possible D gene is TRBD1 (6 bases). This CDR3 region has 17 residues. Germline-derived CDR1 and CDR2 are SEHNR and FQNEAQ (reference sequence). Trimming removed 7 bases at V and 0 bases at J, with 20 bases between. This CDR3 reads CASTTWGPGPSTDTQYF. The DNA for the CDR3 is TGTGCCAGCACCACGTGGGGGCCAGGCCCTAGCACAGATACGCAGTATTTT.

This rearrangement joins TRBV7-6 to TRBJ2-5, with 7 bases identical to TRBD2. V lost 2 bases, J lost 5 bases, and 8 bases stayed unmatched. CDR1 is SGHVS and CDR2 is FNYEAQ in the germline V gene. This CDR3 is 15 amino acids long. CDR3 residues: CASSLSGLPRETQYF. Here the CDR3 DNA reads TGTGCCAGCAGCTTATCGGGACTACCCCGCGAGACCCAGTACTTC.

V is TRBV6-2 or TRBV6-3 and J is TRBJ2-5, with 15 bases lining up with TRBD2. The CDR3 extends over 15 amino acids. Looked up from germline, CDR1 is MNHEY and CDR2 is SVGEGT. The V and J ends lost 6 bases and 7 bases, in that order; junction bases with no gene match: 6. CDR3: CASSPWTSGGGTQYF. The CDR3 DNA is TGTGCCAGCAGCCCGTGGACTAGCGGGGGGGGGACCCAGTACTTC.

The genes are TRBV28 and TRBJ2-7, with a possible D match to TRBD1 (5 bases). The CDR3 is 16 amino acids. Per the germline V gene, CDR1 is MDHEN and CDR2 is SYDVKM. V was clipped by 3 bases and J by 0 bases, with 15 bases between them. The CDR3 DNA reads TGTGCCAGCAGTTTCCTCGCGCAGGGCCCCTCCTACGAGCAGTACTTC. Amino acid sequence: CASSFLAQGPSYEQYF.

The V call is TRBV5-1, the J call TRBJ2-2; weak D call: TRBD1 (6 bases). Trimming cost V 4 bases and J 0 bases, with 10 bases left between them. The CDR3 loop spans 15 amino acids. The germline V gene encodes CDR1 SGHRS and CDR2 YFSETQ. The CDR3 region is CASSVDSSNTGELFF. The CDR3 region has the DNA TGCGCCAGCAGCGTGGACAGTTCGAACACCGGGGAGCTGTTTTTT.

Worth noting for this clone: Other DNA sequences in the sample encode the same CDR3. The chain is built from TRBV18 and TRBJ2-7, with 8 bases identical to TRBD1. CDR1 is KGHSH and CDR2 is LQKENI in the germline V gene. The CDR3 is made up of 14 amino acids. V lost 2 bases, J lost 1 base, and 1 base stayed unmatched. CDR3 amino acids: CASSPDRGSYEQYF. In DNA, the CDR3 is TGTGCCAGCTCACCAGACAGGGGATCCTACGAGCAGTACTTC.

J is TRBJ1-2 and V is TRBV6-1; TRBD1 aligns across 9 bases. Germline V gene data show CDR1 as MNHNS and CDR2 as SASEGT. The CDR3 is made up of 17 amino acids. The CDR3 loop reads CASGGGTGTGYNYGYTF. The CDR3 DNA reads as TGTGCGAGCGGTGGGGGGACCGGGACAGGGTACAACTATGGCTACACCTTC.

In DNA form, the CDR3 reads TGTGCCATCAGTGAAGACAGGGGATACGAGCAGTACTTC. This translates into CAISEDRGYEQYF. This chain joins TRBV10-3 and TRBJ2-7; the match to TRBD1 covers 8 bases. The CDR3 is made up of 13 amino acids. V trimming: 3 bases; J trimming: 4 bases; junction bases outside the gene matches: 2. The V gene's germline CDR1 is ENHRY and CDR2 SYGVKD.